Described below is a single T cell receptor beta chain sequence and its context. Its cognate antigen is unknown. These data are taken from a study of cytomegalovirus exposure and HLA in healthy donors. About the study: Of some 400 genotyped donors, 65% to 85% clustered with self-reported Caucasian donors. Findings and limits, study-wide: In an earlier analysis, most TCR beta V segments were productive about 87% or about 30% of the time. Sequencing probably produced one cluster of sequence variants that were highly shared. Reported performance of the classifier showed diagnosis of cytomegalovirus status with high specificity and sensitivity.

CDR3 size: 15 residues. The germline CDR1 and CDR2 sequences are MDHEN and SYDVKM. The trim removed 4 bases at V and 1 base at J, leaving 3 bases unmatched. The primer mix had 60 Vbeta and 13 Jbeta primers. The data were produced by immunoSEQ multiplex PCR, yet TCRdb's version contains in-frame clones alone and is incomplete. The sample includes roughly 160,000 clones, 70% to 80% seen only once; the top ten take about 4.5%. Specimen: PBMCs. The TCR comes from a man aged 35 to 55 in good health and CMV-seronegative. V gene TRBV28 combines with J gene TRBJ1-4; TRBD1 matches 7 bases. CDR3 sequence: CASSWAGGTNEKLFF. CDR3 nucleotide sequence: TGTGCCAGCAGTTGGGCAGGGGGAACTAATGAAAAACTGTTTTTT.